This TCR beta chain emerged from a study of blood T cell repertoires in COVID-19. For the study at large: Both acute and convalescent COVID-19 samples were obtained from the United States, Italy and Spain. The cDNA or gDNA used as material had been derived from T cells, B-cell-depleted T cells, or PBMCs.

Enrolled during active infection, Seattle patients were then followed longitudinally. This CDR3 has 12 amino acids. The V gene's germline CDR1 is SQVTM and CDR2 ANQGSEA. V lost 5 bases and J 4 bases, leaving 10 bases between the germline ends. The repertoire was sequenced with immunoSEQ multiplex PCR; TCRdb's copy has only in-frame clones and lacks some. The profile shows hundreds of thousands of clones, nearly 90% of them singletons. This clone has just one count. The chain recombines TRBV29-1 with TRBJ2-3; no definite D call. This clonotype was sampled from a young woman with COVID-19, enrolled during active disease. The source material was peripheral blood. Here the CDR3 DNA reads TGCAGCGTTCAAATCCCCCCAGATACGCAGTATTTT. As protein: CSVQIPPDTQYF.